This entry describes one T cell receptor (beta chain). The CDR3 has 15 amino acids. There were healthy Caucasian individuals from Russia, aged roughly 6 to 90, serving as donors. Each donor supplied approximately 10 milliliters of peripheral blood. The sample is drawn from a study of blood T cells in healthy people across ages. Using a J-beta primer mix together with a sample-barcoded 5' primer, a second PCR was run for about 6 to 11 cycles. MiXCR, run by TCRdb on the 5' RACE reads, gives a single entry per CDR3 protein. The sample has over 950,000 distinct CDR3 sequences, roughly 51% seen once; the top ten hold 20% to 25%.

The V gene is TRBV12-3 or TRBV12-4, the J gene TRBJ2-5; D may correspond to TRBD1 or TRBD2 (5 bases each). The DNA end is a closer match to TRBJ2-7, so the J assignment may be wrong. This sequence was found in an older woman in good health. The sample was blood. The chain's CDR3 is CASSITGTGGYEQYF. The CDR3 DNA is TGTGCCAGCAGTATCACCGGGACCGGCGGCTACGAGCAGTACTTC.